These T cell receptor beta chains were read from a single sample in a study of blood T cell repertoires in COVID-19. Only in-frame clones appear in the TCRdb table, and some are missing; sequencing was by immunoSEQ multiplex PCR. The sample shows under 250,000 clones, 65% to 90% of them seen only once. The sample was peripheral blood. The receptors derive from a human donor in a cohort sampled during active COVID-19. Both conserved end residues are part of each CDR3. D genes are given only for firm matches. Rows give clone size only sometimes, using once, few, many, or a class for an expanded clone.

clone_size	d_call	j_call	v_call	cdr3_aa	cdr3_nt
.	TRBD1	TRBJ1-1	TRBV5-1	CASSVGMGQLRTEAFF	TGCGCCAGCAGCGTTGGAATGGGACAGCTTAGGACTGAAGCTTTCTTT
.	.	TRBJ1-5	TRBV28	CASSLYSGINQPQHF	TGTGCCAGCAGTTTATATTCAGGGATCAATCAGCCCCAGCATTTT
.	.	TRBJ2-3	TRBV7-9	CASRSVVNTQYF	TGTGCCAGCAGGAGTGTGGTAAATACGCAGTATTTT
.	TRBD2	TRBJ2-2	TRBV5-4	CASRIAGGNTGELFF	TGTGCCAGCAGGATAGCGGGTGGTAACACCGGGGAGCTGTTTTTT
.	.	TRBJ1-6	TRBV19	CASSMGSTGGYNSPLHF	TGTGCCAGTAGTATGGGGTCAACGGGGGGATATAATTCACCCCTCCACTTT
.	.	TRBJ2-7	TRBV5-4	CASSLAGRGGTRHEQYF	TGTGCCAGCAGCTTGGCCGGACGCGGGGGCACGAGGCACGAGCAGTACTTC
.	TRBD2	TRBJ2-1	TRBV7-2	CASTRRTSGRAPEQFF	TGTGCCAGCACCCGGAGGACTAGCGGGAGGGCACCTGAGCAGTTCTTC
few	.	TRBJ2-7	TRBV29-1	CSVGAPGRTYEQYF	TGCAGCGTTGGGGCCCCAGGGCGGACCTACGAGCAGTACTTC
.	.	TRBJ2-5	TRBV18	CASSLSRTETQYF	TGTGCCAGCTCACTCTCTAGAACCGAGACCCAGTACTTC
.	.	TRBJ2-4	TRBV20-1	CSARVLDIQYF	TGCAGTGCTAGAGTTCTCGACATTCAGTACTTC